This TCR beta chain was sequenced for a study of T-cell reconstitution after alpha-beta-depleted transplantation in children. Overall study results and limits: Expanded graft clones numbering several hundred reportedly gave rise to alpha-beta T cells about two months after transplant.

Unique molecular identifiers were used in preparing the TCRbeta library. One entry per CDR3 protein results from TCRdb running MiXCR on the PCR reads. The table records about 980,000 distinct CDR3 sequences, 25% to 35% of them present only once. The CDR3 loop spans 15 amino acids. Trimming left V 3 bases short and J 0 bases short, with 11 bases between. Germline V gene sequence: CDR1 MNHEY, CDR2 SVGAGI. As regards this clonotype: Its antigen is unknown.

The material was PBMCs, mostly from graft donor cells, obtained 360 days after TCRalphabeta/CD19-depleted stem cell transplant. This TCR derives from a boy under two years old who had a stem cell transplant for SCID, so the T cells may come from the graft donor. The chain couples TRBV6-5 to TRBJ2-5; D may be TRBD1 or TRBD2 (5 bases each). The CDR3 nucleotides read TGTGCCAGCAGTTATGGGGACGGTAACCAAGAGACCCAGTACTTC. Its protein product is CASSYGDGNQETQYF.